A selection of T cell receptor beta chains follows, all from one sample in a study of response to subunit inactivated influenza vaccine. From the RT-PCR reads, TCRdb called clonotypes with MiXCR, one entry per CDR3 protein. The table lists around 540,000 distinct CDR3 sequences, about an eighth of them singletons. The sample consisted of PBMCs from blood, taken on the day of vaccination. These receptors all come from a man in his forties or fifties who received an inactivated influenza vaccine. Both conserved end residues are part of each CDR3. Fields, in order: V gene, D gene, J gene, clone size, CDR3 protein, CDR3 DNA. The D gene is left open where the match is weak. For some rows the clone size is stated as once, few or many, or as a class when expanded; others skip it.

v_gene: TRBV20-1; d_gene: NA; j_gene: TRBJ2-1; abundance: few; CDR3aa: CSAREWRGVYNEQFF; CDR3nt: TGCAGTGCTAGAGAATGGCGGGGTGTCTACAATGAGCAGTTCTTC
v_gene: TRBV27; d_gene: NA; j_gene: TRBJ2-1; abundance: many; CDR3aa: CASSPTGNYNEQFF; CDR3nt: TGTGCCAGCAGCCCAACGGGGAACTACAATGAGCAGTTCTTC
v_gene: TRBV7-9; d_gene: NA; j_gene: TRBJ2-7; abundance: NA; CDR3aa: CASSLGLGHEQYF; CDR3nt: TGTGCCAGCAGCTTAGGTCTAGGCCACGAGCAGTACTTC
v_gene: TRBV5-1; d_gene: NA; j_gene: TRBJ2-4; abundance: few; CDR3aa: CASSLGPTYGGAKNIQYF; CDR3nt: TGCGCCAGCAGCTTGGGACCCACCTATGGCGGAGCCAAAAACATTCAGTACTTC
v_gene: TRBV4-3; d_gene: TRBD1; j_gene: TRBJ2-7; abundance: NA; CDR3aa: CASSQAWDRLGEQYF; CDR3nt: TGCGCCAGCAGCCAAGCTTGGGACAGGTTAGGCGAGCAGTACTTC
v_gene: TRBV20-1; d_gene: TRBD2; j_gene: TRBJ2-2; abundance: NA; CDR3aa: CSATGTTNTGELFF; CDR3nt: TGCAGTGCAACCGGGACTACCAACACCGGGGAGCTGTTTTTT
v_gene: TRBV5-4; d_gene: TRBD1; j_gene: TRBJ2-5; abundance: NA; CDR3aa: CASSNRQGASETQYF; CDR3nt: TGTGCCAGCAGCAATCGACAGGGGGCGAGTGAGACCCAGTACTTC
v_gene: TRBV5-1; d_gene: NA; j_gene: TRBJ1-5; abundance: NA; CDR3aa: CASSLGQDENQPQHF; CDR3nt: TGCGCCAGCAGCTTGGGACAGGACGAGAATCAGCCCCAGCATTTT
v_gene: TRBV25-1; d_gene: NA; j_gene: TRBJ1-5; abundance: few; CDR3aa: CASSESGSPGDQPQHF; CDR3nt: TGTGCCAGCAGTGAATCGGGATCACCAGGGGATCAGCCCCAGCATTTT
v_gene: TRBV18; d_gene: NA; j_gene: TRBJ1-4; abundance: few; CDR3aa: CASSPPSSNEKLFF; CDR3nt: TGTGCCAGCTCACCACCTTCTTCTAATGAAAAACTGTTTTTT
v_gene: TRBV10-3; d_gene: NA; j_gene: TRBJ2-3; abundance: few; CDR3aa: CAISERSGSSTDTQYF; CDR3nt: TGTGCCATCAGTGAGCGGTCGGGGTCTAGCACAGATACGCAGTATTTT
v_gene: TRBV10-3; d_gene: NA; j_gene: TRBJ2-1; abundance: NA; CDR3aa: CAISGSGKTRNEQFF; CDR3nt: TGTGCCATCAGCGGATCCGGGAAAACGCGGAATGAGCAGTTCTTC
v_gene: TRBV15; d_gene: NA; j_gene: TRBJ2-3; abundance: NA; CDR3aa: CATRETTRTDTQYF; CDR3nt: TGTGCCACCAGGGAAACAACCCGCACAGATACGCAGTATTTT
v_gene: TRBV3-1; d_gene: TRBD2; j_gene: TRBJ2-7; abundance: NA; CDR3aa: CASSPRGLAALREQYF; CDR3nt: TGTGCCAGCAGCCCAAGGGGACTAGCGGCCCTACGGGAGCAGTACTTC
v_gene: TRBV5-6; d_gene: TRBD2; j_gene: TRBJ2-5; abundance: NA; CDR3aa: CASSGGSGGAYGTQYF; CDR3nt: TGTGCCAGCAGCGGGGGAAGCGGGGGGGCCTACGGGACCCAGTACTTC
v_gene: TRBV11-2; d_gene: NA; j_gene: TRBJ1-5; abundance: few; CDR3aa: CASSLDRVGNQPQHF; CDR3nt: TGTGCCAGCAGCTTAGATAGGGTAGGCAATCAGCCCCAGCATTTT
v_gene: TRBV29-1; d_gene: NA; j_gene: TRBJ2-7; abundance: NA; CDR3aa: CSAGKDTYEQYF; CDR3nt: TGCAGCGCAGGGAAAGATACCTACGAGCAGTACTTC
v_gene: TRBV5-5; d_gene: NA; j_gene: TRBJ2-7; abundance: many; CDR3aa: CASSTAPHSYEQYF; CDR3nt: TGTGCCAGCAGCACCGCACCGCACTCCTACGAGCAGTACTTC
v_gene: TRBV28; d_gene: NA; j_gene: TRBJ2-1; abundance: NA; CDR3aa: CASTSPVGNPHYNEQFF; CDR3nt: TGTGCCAGCACCTCCCCCGTGGGGAACCCACATTACAATGAGCAGTTCTTC
v_gene: TRBV20-1; d_gene: TRBD1; j_gene: TRBJ2-1; abundance: NA; CDR3aa: CSAQTGVGEQFF; CDR3nt: TGCAGTGCCCAAACAGGGGTGGGTGAGCAGTTCTTC
v_gene: TRBV7-2; d_gene: NA; j_gene: TRBJ1-1; abundance: NA; CDR3aa: CASSQVGTEAFF; CDR3nt: TGTGCCAGCAGCCAGGTGGGCACTGAAGCTTTCTTT
v_gene: TRBV7-2; d_gene: TRBD2; j_gene: TRBJ2-5; abundance: NA; CDR3aa: CASSLGAGVRGTQYF; CDR3nt: TGTGCCAGCAGCTTAGGAGCGGGAGTTCGTGGGACCCAGTACTTC
v_gene: TRBV7-2; d_gene: NA; j_gene: TRBJ2-5; abundance: few; CDR3aa: CASSLGDGQTQYF; CDR3nt: TGTGCCAGCAGCTTAGGGGACGGACAGACCCAGTACTTC
v_gene: TRBV6-5; d_gene: TRBD1; j_gene: TRBJ2-7; abundance: NA; CDR3aa: CASSYSGQGIDEQYF; CDR3nt: TGTGCCAGCAGTTATAGTGGACAGGGGATCGACGAGCAGTACTTC
v_gene: TRBV7-3; d_gene: TRBD2; j_gene: TRBJ2-1; abundance: NA; CDR3aa: CASSSGLAGAGEQFF; CDR3nt: TGTGCCAGCAGCTCGGGACTAGCGGGAGCGGGTGAGCAGTTCTTC
v_gene: TRBV12-3/TRBV12-4; d_gene: NA; j_gene: TRBJ1-2; abundance: NA; CDR3aa: CASSFGGPYGYTF; CDR3nt: TGTGCCAGCAGTTTCGGGGGCCCCTATGGCTACACCTTC
v_gene: TRBV20-1; d_gene: NA; j_gene: TRBJ1-2; abundance: few; CDR3aa: CSARTNYGYTF; CDR3nt: TGCAGTGCTAGAACCAACTATGGCTACACCTTC
v_gene: TRBV15; d_gene: NA; j_gene: TRBJ2-3; abundance: few; CDR3aa: CATSKEGLDTQYF; CDR3nt: TGTGCCACCAGCAAAGAGGGGTTAGATACGCAGTATTTT
v_gene: TRBV5-1; d_gene: TRBD1; j_gene: TRBJ1-4; abundance: many; CDR3aa: CASSSWTGDEKLFF; CDR3nt: TGCGCCAGCAGCTCCTGGACAGGAGATGAAAAACTGTTTTTT
v_gene: TRBV28; d_gene: NA; j_gene: TRBJ2-6; abundance: NA; CDR3aa: CASSSLGRISGANVLTF; CDR3nt: TGTGCCAGCAGTTCCCTAGGGCGGATCTCTGGGGCCAACGTCCTGACTTTC
v_gene: TRBV7-9; d_gene: NA; j_gene: TRBJ2-1; abundance: few; CDR3aa: CASSLVGPSYNEQFF; CDR3nt: TGTGCCAGCAGCCTAGTAGGCCCGAGCTACAATGAGCAGTTCTTC
v_gene: TRBV2; d_gene: TRBD1; j_gene: TRBJ1-2; abundance: many; CDR3aa: CASSDRGPYGYTF; CDR3nt: TGTGCCAGCAGTGACAGGGGGCCCTATGGCTACACCTTC
v_gene: TRBV28; d_gene: NA; j_gene: TRBJ2-7; abundance: many; CDR3aa: CASSLRAPYEQYF; CDR3nt: TGTGCCAGCAGTCTCCGGGCCCCCTACGAGCAGTACTTC
v_gene: TRBV7-8; d_gene: NA; j_gene: TRBJ2-1; abundance: many; CDR3aa: CASSPDRITYNEQFF; CDR3nt: TGTGCCAGCAGCCCCGACAGGATCACCTACAATGAGCAGTTCTTC
v_gene: TRBV4-2; d_gene: NA; j_gene: TRBJ1-1; abundance: few; CDR3aa: CASSPSGRAEAFF; CDR3nt: TGTGCCAGCAGCCCGTCGGGTAGGGCTGAAGCTTTCTTT
v_gene: TRBV6-2/TRBV6-3; d_gene: TRBD2; j_gene: TRBJ2-1; abundance: NA; CDR3aa: CASSSGGAPNEQFF; CDR3nt: TGTGCCAGCAGTTCGGGGGGGGCCCCCAATGAGCAGTTCTTC
v_gene: TRBV5-1; d_gene: NA; j_gene: TRBJ2-1; abundance: few; CDR3aa: CASSMAGNHYNEQFF; CDR3nt: TGCGCCAGCAGCATGGCGGGGAACCACTACAATGAGCAGTTCTTC
v_gene: TRBV5-6; d_gene: NA; j_gene: TRBJ2-7; abundance: NA; CDR3aa: CAMGPGRAYEQYF; CDR3nt: TGTGCCATGGGCCCCGGGCGGGCTTACGAGCAGTACTTC
v_gene: TRBV27; d_gene: NA; j_gene: TRBJ2-6; abundance: NA; CDR3aa: CASSPPGLRSGANVLTF; CDR3nt: TGTGCCAGCAGTCCTCCGGGACTTCGCTCTGGGGCCAACGTCCTGACTTTC
v_gene: TRBV20-1; d_gene: TRBD1; j_gene: TRBJ1-1; abundance: few; CDR3aa: CSARQGGSEAFF; CDR3nt: TGCAGTGCAAGACAGGGTGGCTCTGAAGCTTTCTTT
v_gene: TRBV10-3; d_gene: TRBD1; j_gene: TRBJ2-1; abundance: few; CDR3aa: CAIMEQGAVNEQFF; CDR3nt: TGTGCCATCATGGAGCAGGGGGCGGTTAATGAGCAGTTCTTC
v_gene: TRBV10-3; d_gene: NA; j_gene: TRBJ2-1; abundance: NA; CDR3aa: CAISVVGDNEQFF; CDR3nt: TGTGCCATCAGTGTAGTTGGGGACAATGAGCAGTTCTTC
v_gene: TRBV4-3; d_gene: NA; j_gene: TRBJ2-7; abundance: NA; CDR3aa: CASSQAAEPLYEQYF; CDR3nt: TGCGCCAGCAGCCAAGCCGCGGAGCCCCTCTACGAGCAGTACTTC
v_gene: TRBV7-2; d_gene: NA; j_gene: TRBJ2-7; abundance: NA; CDR3aa: CASSGGPRYEQYF; CDR3nt: TGTGCCAGCAGCGGGGGCCCGCGCTACGAGCAGTACTTC
v_gene: TRBV4-2; d_gene: TRBD2; j_gene: TRBJ2-3; abundance: NA; CDR3aa: CASSQDLRLAGRTDTQYF; CDR3nt: TGTGCCAGCAGCCAAGATCTGAGACTAGCGGGACGCACAGATACGCAGTATTTT
v_gene: TRBV20-1; d_gene: TRBD1; j_gene: TRBJ1-2; abundance: NA; CDR3aa: CSARQGSNYGYTF; CDR3nt: TGCAGTGCCCGACAGGGTTCAAACTATGGCTACACCTTC
v_gene: TRBV10-3; d_gene: TRBD1; j_gene: TRBJ2-6; abundance: few; CDR3aa: CARTGQGSSGANVLTF; CDR3nt: TGTGCTAGAACGGGACAGGGATCCTCTGGGGCCAACGTCCTGACTTTC
v_gene: TRBV2; d_gene: NA; j_gene: TRBJ2-5; abundance: few; CDR3aa: CASSRMGETQYF; CDR3nt: TGTGCCAGCAGTCGGATGGGAGAGACCCAGTACTTC
v_gene: TRBV29-1; d_gene: TRBD1; j_gene: TRBJ2-3; abundance: NA; CDR3aa: CSTGQGFTDTQYF; CDR3nt: TGCAGCACCGGACAGGGTTTTACAGATACGCAGTATTTT
v_gene: TRBV20-1; d_gene: NA; j_gene: TRBJ1-1; abundance: once; CDR3aa: CSARLGTNTEAFF; CDR3nt: TGCAGTGCTAGGTTGGGGACGAACACTGAAGCTTTCTTT
v_gene: TRBV7-9; d_gene: TRBD2; j_gene: TRBJ2-5; abundance: few; CDR3aa: CASSQLAGQETQYF; CDR3nt: TGTGCCAGCAGCCAACTAGCGGGCCAAGAGACCCAGTACTTC
v_gene: TRBV6-1; d_gene: NA; j_gene: TRBJ2-5; abundance: few; CDR3aa: CASSPRAGRETQYF; CDR3nt: TGTGCCAGCAGCCCTAGGGCAGGGAGAGAGACCCAGTACTTC
v_gene: TRBV5-1; d_gene: NA; j_gene: TRBJ2-2; abundance: NA; CDR3aa: CASSLGLPSDGELFF; CDR3nt: TGCGCCAGCAGCCTCGGACTACCATCGGACGGGGAGCTGTTTTTT
v_gene: TRBV4-1; d_gene: NA; j_gene: TRBJ2-7; abundance: NA; CDR3aa: CASSQGGARGIYEQYF; CDR3nt: TGCGCCAGCAGCCAAGGGGGGGCCAGGGGGATCTACGAGCAGTACTTC
v_gene: TRBV12-2; d_gene: NA; j_gene: TRBJ2-7; abundance: NA; CDR3aa: CASRLVALLGRSYEQYF; CDR3nt: TGTGCAAGTCGCTTAGTCGCTTTGCTTGGCAGAAGCTACGAGCAGTACTTC